This TCR beta chain was identified in a study of cytomegalovirus exposure and HLA in healthy donors. Study-wide results and limits: Later, an analysis found that TCR clusters from the first cohort tended to co-occur in the approximately 130 validation repertoires.

The data were produced by immunoSEQ multiplex PCR, yet TCRdb's version contains in-frame clones alone and is incomplete. This table has under 200,000 clones, about 90% appearing once. From the approximately 120-subject validation cohort, which was separate from the roughly 700-subject first cohort, the donors were drawn. CDR3 length: 13 residues. To note about this clone: Its antigen is unidentified.

This TCR was sampled from a woman younger than 45 in good health and CMV-seronegative. This chain connects TRBV21-1 to TRBJ2-7; the D call of TRBD2 is as the table states it, not checked on the DNA. TRBV21-1 is a known pseudogene. Sequencing input: PBMCs. CDR3 region: CASISLESYEQYF. Here the CDR3 DNA reads TGTGCCAGCATCTCACTAGAATCCTACGAGCAGTACTTC.